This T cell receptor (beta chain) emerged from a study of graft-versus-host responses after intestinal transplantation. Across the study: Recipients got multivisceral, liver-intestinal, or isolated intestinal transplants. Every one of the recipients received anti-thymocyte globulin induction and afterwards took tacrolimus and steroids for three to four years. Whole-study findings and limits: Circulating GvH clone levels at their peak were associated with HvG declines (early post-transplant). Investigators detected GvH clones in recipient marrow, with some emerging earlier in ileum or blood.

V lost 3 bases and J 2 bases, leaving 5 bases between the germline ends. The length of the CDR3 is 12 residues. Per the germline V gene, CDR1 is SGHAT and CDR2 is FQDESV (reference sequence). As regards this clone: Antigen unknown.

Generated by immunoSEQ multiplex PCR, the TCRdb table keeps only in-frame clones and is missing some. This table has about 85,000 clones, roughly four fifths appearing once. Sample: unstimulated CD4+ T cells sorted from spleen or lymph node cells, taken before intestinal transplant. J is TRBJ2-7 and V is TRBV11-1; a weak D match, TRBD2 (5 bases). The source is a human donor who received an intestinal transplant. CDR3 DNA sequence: TGTGCCAGCAGCTTTAGCGCCTACGAGCAGTACTTC. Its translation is CASSFSAYEQYF.